These 5 T cell receptor beta chains came from one sample sequenced in a study of metastatic and nonmetastatic thyroid tumors. TCRdb re-analyzed the PCR reads through MiXCR. The sample has about 89,000 clones; under 15% are singletons. Until they underwent thyroid surgery, no patient had received any treatment. The sequenced sample was tumor tissue. The receptors were gathered from a female donor with papillary thyroid cancer or a benign thyroid nodule (not recorded which). Some clones in this sample may be carry-over from other donors' samples.

At least ten counts were recorded for this clone. This chain links TRBV27 with TRBJ2-2; D may be TRBD1 (6 bases). The germline V gene has CDR1 MNHEY and CDR2 SMNVEV (reference sequence). V was clipped by 0 bases and J by 4 bases, with 15 bases between them. CDR3 length: 17 amino acids. DNA for the CDR3: TGTGCCAGCAGTTTATCGCATGGGGGCCGAGGCACCGGGGAGCTGTTTTTT. Protein product: CASSLSHGGRGTGELFF.

This clone was seen at least ten times. This chain links TRBV12-3 or TRBV12-4 with TRBJ2-1, with 11 bases fitting TRBD2. V lost 3 bases and J lost 6; bases outside the gene matches: 4. The length of the CDR3 is 15 residues. The CDR3 DNA follows: TGTGCCAGCAGTTTTTGGCTAGCGGGAGGCAATGAGCAGTTCTTC. Translation gives CASSFWLAGGNEQFF.

This clone was counted at least ten times. The chain carries TRBV12-3 or TRBV12-4 and TRBJ1-1, with 8 positions matching TRBD1. The CDR3 has 13 residues. With 2 bases clipped from V and 10 bases from J, the junction kept 6 bases outside the gene matches. DNA for the CDR3: TGTGCCAGCAGTTTACCAGGGGGCATGGGAGCTTTCTTT. Its translation is CASSLPGGMGAFF.

This clone showed up many times. The rearrangement links TRBV3-1 to TRBJ2-3, with 9 bases fitting TRBD1. This CDR3 spans 16 amino acids. Trimming removed 1 base from V and 6 bases from J; junction bases left unmatched: 8. Germline V gene lookup returns CDR1 LGHDT and CDR2 YNNKEL (reference sequence). In DNA, the CDR3 is TGTGCCAGCAGCCAAGCCGGACAGGGGTTCGCGGATACGCAGTATTTT. Amino acids: CASSQAGQGFADTQYF.

This clone was recorded at least ten times. V is TRBV10-3 and J is TRBJ1-4; D is perhaps TRBD1 (6 bases). V was trimmed by 9 bases and J by 4 bases, leaving 15 bases between them. Germline V gene data show CDR1 as ENHRY and CDR2 as SYGVKD. The CDR3 contains 14 residues. CDR3 nucleotide sequence: TGTGCCATTAGACAGGACCCCGTTAATGAAAAACTGTTTTTT. This codes for CAIRQDPVNEKLFF.